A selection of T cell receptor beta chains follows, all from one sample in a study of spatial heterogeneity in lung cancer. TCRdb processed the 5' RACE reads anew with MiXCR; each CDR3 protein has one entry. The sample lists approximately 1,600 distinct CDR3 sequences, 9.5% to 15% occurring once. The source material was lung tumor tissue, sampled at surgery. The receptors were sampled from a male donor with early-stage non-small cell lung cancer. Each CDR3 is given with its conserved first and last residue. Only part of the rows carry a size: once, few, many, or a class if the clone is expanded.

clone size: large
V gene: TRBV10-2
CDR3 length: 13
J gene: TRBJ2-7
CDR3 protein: CASSGGTYYEQYF

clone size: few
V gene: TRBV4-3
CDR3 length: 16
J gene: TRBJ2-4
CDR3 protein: CASSRGLRGSKNIQYF

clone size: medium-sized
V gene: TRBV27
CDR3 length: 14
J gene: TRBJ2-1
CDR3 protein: CASGTSGKVNEQFF

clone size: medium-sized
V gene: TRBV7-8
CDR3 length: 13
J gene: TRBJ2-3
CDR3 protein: CASSWGRTDTQYF

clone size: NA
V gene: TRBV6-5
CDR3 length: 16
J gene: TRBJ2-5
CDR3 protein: CASSYYLGVPQETQYF

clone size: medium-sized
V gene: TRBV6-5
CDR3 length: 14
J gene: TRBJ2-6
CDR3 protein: CASSYGTGANVLTF

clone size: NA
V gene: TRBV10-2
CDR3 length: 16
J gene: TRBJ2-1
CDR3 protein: CASSYRSGDSYNEQFF

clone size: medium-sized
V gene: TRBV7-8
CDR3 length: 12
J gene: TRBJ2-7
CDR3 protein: CASSLGVYEQYF

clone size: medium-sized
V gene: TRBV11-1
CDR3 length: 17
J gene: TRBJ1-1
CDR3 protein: CASSRSGARVPNTEAFF

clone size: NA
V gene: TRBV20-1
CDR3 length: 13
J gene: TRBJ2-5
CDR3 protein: CSAYRDRGETQYF

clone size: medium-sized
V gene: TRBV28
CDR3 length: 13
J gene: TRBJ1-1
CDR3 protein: CASRWGGASDAFF

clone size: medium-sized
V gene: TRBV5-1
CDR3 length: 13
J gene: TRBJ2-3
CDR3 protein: CASSFQGADTQYF

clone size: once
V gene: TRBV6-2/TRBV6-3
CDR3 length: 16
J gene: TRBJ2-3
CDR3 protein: CASSYPRGVSTDTQYF

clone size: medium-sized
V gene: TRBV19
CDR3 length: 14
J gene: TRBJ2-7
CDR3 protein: CASSLGGSTYEQYF

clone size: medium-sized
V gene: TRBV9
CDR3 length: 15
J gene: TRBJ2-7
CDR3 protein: CASSVGRGLTYEQYF

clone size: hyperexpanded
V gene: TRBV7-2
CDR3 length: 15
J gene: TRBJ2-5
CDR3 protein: CASSLDDRVGETQYF

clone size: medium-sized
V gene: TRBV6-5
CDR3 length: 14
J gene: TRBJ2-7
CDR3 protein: CASSYAGLLYEQYF

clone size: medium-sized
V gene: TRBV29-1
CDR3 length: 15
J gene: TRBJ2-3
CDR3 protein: CSVVTSGSYTDTQYF

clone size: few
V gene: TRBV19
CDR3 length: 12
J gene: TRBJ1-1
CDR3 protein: CASLGIGTEAFF

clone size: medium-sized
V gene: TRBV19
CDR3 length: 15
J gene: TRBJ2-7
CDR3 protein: CASRYTGAGDGEQYF

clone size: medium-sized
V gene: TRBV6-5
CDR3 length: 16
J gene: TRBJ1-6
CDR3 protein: CASSTTDRGYNSPLHF

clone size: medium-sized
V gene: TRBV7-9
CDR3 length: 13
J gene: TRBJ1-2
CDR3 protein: CASSFLTGDGYTF

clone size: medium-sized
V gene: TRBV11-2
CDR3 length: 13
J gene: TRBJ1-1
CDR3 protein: CASRAGARTEAFF

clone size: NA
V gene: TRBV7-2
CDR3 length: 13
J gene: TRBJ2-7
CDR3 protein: CASSLAVSYEQYF

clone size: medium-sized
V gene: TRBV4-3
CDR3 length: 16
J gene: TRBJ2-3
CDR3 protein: CASSQDRGLAGGPQYF

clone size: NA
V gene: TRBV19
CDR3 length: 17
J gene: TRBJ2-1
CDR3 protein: CASSPGLAGGPGHEQFF

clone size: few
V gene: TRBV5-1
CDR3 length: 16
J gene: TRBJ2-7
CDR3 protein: CASSLSRLAGAYEQYF

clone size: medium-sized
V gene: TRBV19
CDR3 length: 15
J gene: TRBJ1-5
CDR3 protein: CASSISGQFSQPQHF

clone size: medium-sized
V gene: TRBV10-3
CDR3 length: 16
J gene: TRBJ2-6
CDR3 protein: CAIGKGGNSGANVLTF

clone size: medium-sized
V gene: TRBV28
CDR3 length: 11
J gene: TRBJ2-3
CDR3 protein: CASSLGGTQYF

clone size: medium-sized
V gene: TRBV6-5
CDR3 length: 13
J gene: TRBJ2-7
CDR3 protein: CASSYSEVGEQYF

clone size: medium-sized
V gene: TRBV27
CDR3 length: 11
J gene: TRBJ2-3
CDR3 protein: CASSFLDTQYF

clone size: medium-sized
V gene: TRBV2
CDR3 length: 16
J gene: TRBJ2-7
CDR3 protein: CASSEAGRDRSYEQYF

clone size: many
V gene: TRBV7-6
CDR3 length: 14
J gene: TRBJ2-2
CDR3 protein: CASSTWGGTGELFF

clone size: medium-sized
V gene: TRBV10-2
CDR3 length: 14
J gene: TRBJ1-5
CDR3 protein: CASSTQGPNQPQHF

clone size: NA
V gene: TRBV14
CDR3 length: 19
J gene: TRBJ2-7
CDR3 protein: CASSQDPDRVIGTSYEQYF

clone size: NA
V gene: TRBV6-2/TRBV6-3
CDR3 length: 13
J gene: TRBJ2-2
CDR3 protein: CASSYARSWELFF

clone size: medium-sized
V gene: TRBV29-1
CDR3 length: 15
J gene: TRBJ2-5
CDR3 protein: CSVERMWEEEETQYF

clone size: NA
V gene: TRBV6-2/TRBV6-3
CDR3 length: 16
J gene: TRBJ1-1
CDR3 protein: CASSYPLLGMNTEAFF

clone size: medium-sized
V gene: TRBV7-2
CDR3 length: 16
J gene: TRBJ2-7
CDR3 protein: CASSAKSGTVSYEQYF